The 11 T cell receptor beta chains below all came from one sample that was sequenced in a study of CD8+CD57+ T cells in acquired aplastic anemia. Genomic DNA templated the TCR beta VDJ and CDR3 profiling. TCRdb used MiXCR to reprocess the reads, holding one entry per CDR3 protein. The data hold around 180,000 distinct CDR3 sequences, with around 60% observed a single time. The specimen sequenced was sorted CD4+, CD8+, or CD8+CD57+ T cells (not recorded which) from PBMCs. The origin of the receptors is a human donor in good health.

This chain uses TRBV20-1 with TRBJ2-7, with D tentatively TRBD1 or TRBD2 (5 bases each). Trimming took 5 bases from V and 5 from J, leaving 7 bases between them. Germline lookup yields CDR1 DFQATT and CDR2 SNEGSKA (reference sequence). This CDR3 is 10 amino acids long. The CDR3 loop is CSARGDEQYF. Here the CDR3 DNA reads TGCAGTGCTCGAGGGGACGAGCAGTACTTC.

The chain joins TRBV5-1 to TRBJ2-7; TRBD1 or TRBD2 may be the D gene (5 bases each). CDR3 length: 15 residues. V lost 0 bases and J 2 bases, leaving 12 bases between the germline ends. CDR1 is SGHRS, CDR2 YFSETQ, per germline. CDR3 amino acids: CASSLEGSMTYEQYF. The CDR3 nucleotides read TGCGCCAGCAGCTTGGAGGGGAGTATGACCTACGAGCAGTACTTC.

The CDR3 loop is CASSSTGTGHQPQHF. DNA of the CDR3: TGTGCCAGCAGCTCTACCGGGACGGGACATCAGCCCCAGCATTTT. This chain joins TRBV7-9 and TRBJ1-5, with D tentatively TRBD1 (5 bases). Per germline, CDR1 SEHNR and CDR2 FQNEAQ (reference sequence). The V end was cut by 4 bases, the J end by 5 bases, with 15 bases between. CDR3 length: 15 amino acids.

The rearrangement joins TRBV20-1 to TRBJ2-1, with 9 positions matching TRBD1. Per the germline V gene, CDR1 is DFQATT and CDR2 is SNEGSKA (reference sequence). The CDR3 runs to 14 residues. J lost 7 bases, V lost 6 bases, and 10 bases had no gene match. Here the CDR3 reads CSAACRDRVNEQFF. CDR3 bases: TGCAGTGCCGCCTGCCGGGACAGGGTGAATGAGCAGTTCTTC.

The sample holds a few counts of this clonotype. The chain uses TRBV7-7 and TRBJ1-3, with 8 nucleotides matching TRBD1. V lost 5 bases, J lost 1 base, and 7 bases stayed unmatched. The germline gives CDR1 SSHAT, CDR2 FNYEAQ (reference sequence). This CDR3 has 16 amino acids. CDR3: CASSTRQGRSGNTIYF. The CDR3 nucleotides read TGTGCCAGCAGCACTAGACAGGGGAGGTCTGGAAACACCATATATTTT. Combining the CDR3 with reference TRBV7-7 and TRBJ1-3 gives the whole variable domain GAGVSQSPRYKVTKRGQDVTLRCDPISSHATLYWYQQALGQGPEFLTYFNYEAQPDKSGLPSDRFSAERPEGSISTLTIQRTEQRDSAMYRCASSTRQGRSGNTIYFGEGSWLTVV.

The chain combines TRBV7-8 with TRBJ1-1; 8 nucleotides match TRBD1. With V trimmed by 5 bases and J by 4 bases, 9 bases remained unmatched. The length of the CDR3 is 15 residues. CDR1 and CDR2 (germline): SGHVS, FQNEAQ. CDR3 sequence reads: CASSASGGGGTEAFF. The DNA of the CDR3 is TGTGCCAGCAGCGCCTCAGGGGGCGGGGGCACTGAAGCTTTCTTT.

This chain links TRBV20-1 with TRBJ1-2; D uncertain. With 6 bases removed from V and 6 bases from J, the gap between germline ends came to 11 bases. Germline lookup yields CDR1 DFQATT and CDR2 SNEGSKA (reference sequence). The CDR3 extends over 11 amino acids. DNA of the CDR3: TGCAGTGCGACTGACGGTGATGGCTACACCTTC. This encodes CSATDGDGYTF.

The rearrangement links TRBV11-2 to TRBJ2-7; 10 nucleotides agree with TRBD2. J was trimmed by 4 bases and V by 5 bases; bases with no gene match: 8. This CDR3 region has 15 residues. The V gene's germline CDR1 is SGHAT and CDR2 FQNNGV. The CDR3 loop is CASSVGVAGGYEQYF. As DNA, the CDR3 is TGTGCCAGCAGCGTAGGGGTAGCGGGGGGTTACGAGCAGTACTTC. Variable domain in full (rest from reference TRBV11-2 and TRBJ2-7): EAGVAQSPRYKIIEKRQSVAFWCNPISGHATLYWYQQILGQGPKLLIQFQNNGVVDDSQLPKDRFSAERLKGVDSTLKIQPAKLEDSAVYLCASSVGVAGGYEQYFGPGTRLTVT.

The chain combines TRBV5-1 with TRBJ1-5; no definite D call. This CDR3 region has 15 residues. V lost 0 bases, J lost 3 bases, and 10 bases lay in between. The germline V gene has CDR1 SGHRS and CDR2 YFSETQ. The CDR3 DNA follows: TGCGCCAGCAGCTTGGTAGGGCAGACCAATCAGCCCCAGCATTTT. It codes for CASSLVGQTNQPQHF.

The chain combines TRBV9 with TRBJ1-2; D perhaps matches TRBD1 (6 bases). V was pared by 2 bases and J by 3 bases, with 11 bases between. The CDR3 covers 14 residues. Germline assignment: CDR1 SGDLS and CDR2 YYNGEE. CDR3 nucleotides: TGTGCCAGCAGCGTTGGGGCAGGGGACTATGGCTACACCTTC. Its protein product is CASSVGAGDYGYTF.

The table lists this clonotype with a count of one. The rearrangement uses TRBV13 and TRBJ2-7; D is unresolved. This CDR3 has 12 residues. Germline CDR1 is PRHDT and CDR2 is FYEKMQ (reference sequence). The V end lost 0 bases, the J end lost 7 bases, and 7 bases lay between the germline ends. CDR3 amino acids: CASSLGVREQYF. CDR3 nucleotides: TGTGCCAGCAGCTTAGGGGTTCGGGAGCAGTACTTC.